The 10 T cell receptor beta chains below come from one sample, sequenced in a study of beta chain features in type 1 diabetes. All of the isolated RNA was reverse transcribed, so expressed TCRB transcripts were sequenced. Sequencing used immunoSEQ multiplex PCR; TCRdb keeps in-frame clones, though not all of them. The data show about 620,000 clones, with about 16% seen just once and 0.09% to 0.095% held by the top ten. The sequenced sample was naive CD4+ T cells from blood. These receptors all stem from a man aged 18 to 30 in good health.

This clone was seen only once. This chain connects TRBV30 to TRBJ1-5; D perhaps matches TRBD1 (5 bases). The V end lost 4 bases, the J end lost 4 bases, and 17 bases lay between the germline ends. Per the germline V gene, CDR1 is GTSNPN and CDR2 is SVGIG (reference sequence). CDR3 length equals 15 residues. CDR3 region: CAWNRDRLGNQPQHF. The CDR3 region has the DNA TGTGCCTGGAACCGGGACCGCCTCGGAAATCAGCCCCAGCATTTT.

In its sample, this clone was seen a few times. The chain couples TRBV2 to TRBJ2-5; 8 positions match TRBD2. The CDR3 is 13 residues long. Germline-derived CDR1 and CDR2 are SNHLY and FYNNEI. V trimming: 7 bases; J trimming: 4 bases; junction bases outside the gene matches: 5. The CDR3 is CASTRLAPETQYF. CDR3 DNA sequence: TGTGCCAGCACACGACTAGCGCCAGAGACCCAGTACTTC.

The V gene is TRBV2, the J gene TRBJ2-5; TRBD1 matches at 9 bases. The J call may be mistaken, given a closer DNA end match to TRBJ2-7. The CDR3 runs 14 residues. CDR1 SNHLY and CDR2 FYNNEI come from the germline V gene. The CDR3 loop reads CASGLGQGSYEQYF. In nucleotides, the CDR3 is TGTGCCAGCGGGCTGGGACAGGGCTCCTACGAGCAGTACTTC.

This clone has more than one count but fewer than ten. The chain carries TRBV27 and TRBJ1-5; 7 nucleotides match TRBD1. The CDR3 spans 13 residues. Germline CDR1 is MNHEY and CDR2 is SMNVEV (reference sequence). With 5 bases clipped from V and 4 bases from J, the junction kept 2 bases outside the gene matches. The CDR3 nucleotides read TGTGCCAGCAGTAAACAGGGGAATCAGCCCCAGCATTTT. Its translation is CASSKQGNQPQHF.

The rearrangement links TRBV6-6 to TRBJ1-4; D is uncertain. Germline V gives CDR1 MNHNY, CDR2 SVGAGI (reference sequence). The CDR3 consists of 15 residues. V lost 5 bases and J 8 bases, leaving 18 bases between the germline ends. In DNA form, the CDR3 reads TGTGCCAGCAGTCCTCATTCTATCGGAGGGGAAAAACTGTTTTTT. It specifies CASSPHSIGGEKLFF.

The rearrangement links TRBV19 to TRBJ2-7; 8 bases map to TRBD1. J was trimmed by 3 bases and V by 4 bases; bases with no gene match: 26. The germline V gene has CDR1 LNHDA and CDR2 SQIVND (reference sequence). The CDR3 sequence is 21 residues long. The DNA of the CDR3 is TGTGCCAGTAGTACCTGGACAGGGCAAGACCTGCCCCCCCACCAGCACTACGAGCAGTACTTC. Translating gives CASSTWTGQDLPPHQHYEQYF.

This clone has only a few counts. The chain joins TRBV10-3 to TRBJ2-3; no firm D call. CDR1 and CDR2 (germline): ENHRY, SYGVKD. Trimming removed 4 bases from V and 6 bases from J, with 5 bases in between. This CDR3 has 11 amino acids. The CDR3 DNA sequence: TGTGCCATCAGTGGACCTGATACGCAGTATTTT. Its translation is CAISGPDTQYF.

This clone was detected a few times. The chain combines TRBV28 with TRBJ2-1; TRBD1 might be the D (6 bases). The germline gives CDR1 MDHEN, CDR2 SYDVKM. Between the trimmed V and J ends, which lost 6 bases and 6 bases, there was a span of 9 bases. The CDR3 is 12 residues long. This CDR3 is CASRYRVNEQFF. CDR3 DNA sequence: TGTGCCAGCAGGTACAGGGTCAATGAGCAGTTCTTC.

The chain recombines TRBV6-1 with TRBJ1-2, with a tentative D call TRBD1 (5 bases). V was pared by 6 bases and J by 3 bases, with 14 bases between. This CDR3 has 14 amino acids. Per germline, CDR1 MNHNS and CDR2 SASEGT. In DNA, the CDR3 is TGTGCCAGCAGACCTCAGGGTACCCACTATGGCTACACCTTC. It specifies CASRPQGTHYGYTF.

Of note for this clone: Other DNA variants within this sample encode the same CDR3. The J gene is TRBJ1-2, the V gene TRBV2; D might be TRBD1 (5 bases). Germline-derived CDR1 and CDR2 are SNHLY and FYNNEI. This CDR3 has 13 amino acids. Between the trimmed V and J ends, which lost 5 bases and 2 bases, there was a span of 9 bases. The CDR3 sequence: CASSPDSNYGYTF. In nucleotides, the CDR3 is TGTGCCAGCAGTCCAGACAGCAACTATGGCTACACCTTC.